The 9 T cell receptor beta chains below come from one sample, sequenced in a study of T cell repertoires in cytomegalovirus infection. Their specific antigens are unknown. One entry per CDR3 protein, called by TCRdb with MiXCR from the reads. The sample lists roughly 120,000 distinct CDR3 sequences, 25% to 35% occurring once. The source was CD8+ T cells from cultured PBMCs, collected from culture after CMV antigen stimulation. The receptors here all came from a human donor in good health (CMV status not recorded). Some clones in this sample may be carry-over from other donors' samples.

The chain combines TRBV7-4 with TRBJ1-4, with a weak D call TRBD1 (5 bases). CDR1 and CDR2 (germline): SGHVT, SQSDAQ. CDR3 size: 16 residues. V was trimmed by 7 bases and J by 8 bases, leaving 23 bases between them. For the CDR3, the DNA is TGTGCCAGCACCTCAGGGTTCTTGGGTCCTGGGGAAAAACTGTTTTTT. Amino acids: CASTSGFLGPGEKLFF. The full variable domain, in which reference TRBV7-4 and TRBJ1-4 provide the parts outside the CDR3, is GAGVSQSPRYKVAKRGRDVALRCDSISGHVTLYWYRQTLGQGSEVLTYSQSDAQRDKSGRPSGRFSAERPERSVSTLKIQRTEQGDSAVYLCASTSGFLGPGEKLFFGSGTQLSVL.

The chain uses TRBV4-2 and TRBJ2-3; D is possibly TRBD1 or TRBD2 (5 bases each). CDR1 is LGHNA, CDR2 YNFKEQ, per germline. V lost 1 base and J 6 bases, leaving 20 bases between the germline ends. The CDR3 consists of 17 residues. The CDR3 DNA is TGTGCCAGCAGCCAAGGAGCCGATGGGGGTACATCGGATACGCAGTATTTT. Translating gives CASSQGADGGTSDTQYF.

This clonotype has a count of ten or more. The rearrangement uses TRBV7-2 and TRBJ2-1; 13 positions match TRBD2. With V trimmed by 4 bases and J by 0 bases, 15 bases remained unmatched. The CDR3 is made up of 21 amino acids. Looked up from germline, CDR1 is SGHTA and CDR2 is FQGNSA. CDR3 protein: CASSSRSRTSGGGSSYNEQFF. DNA of the CDR3: TGTGCCAGCAGCTCCCGAAGCAGGACTAGCGGGGGCGGAAGCTCCTACAATGAGCAGTTCTTC.

This clonotype was seen many times. The CDR3 loop reads CASSQEGSSGSYEQYF. The CDR3 bases are TGTGCCAGCAGCCAAGAAGGTTCTAGCGGGTCCTACGAGCAGTACTTC. The chain joins TRBV4-2 to TRBJ2-7; 8 bases line up with TRBD2. This CDR3 region has 16 residues. Germline CDR1 and CDR2: LGHNA and YNFKEQ. Unmatched junction bases numbered 5, after V lost 0 bases and J lost 1 base.

Only a few counts were recorded for this clonotype. The chain carries TRBV6-2 or TRBV6-3 and TRBJ2-1; D is ambiguous. The germline V gene has CDR1 MNHEY and CDR2 SVGEGT. Trimming stripped 0 bases from V and 3 bases from J, with 6 bases between. This CDR3 has 14 amino acids. CDR3 protein: CASSYSIGYNEQFF. The DNA of the CDR3 is TGTGCCAGCAGTTACTCGATCGGCTACAATGAGCAGTTCTTC.

For the CDR3, the DNA is TGTGCCAGCAGCGCGGACGCCATGAACTATGGCTACACCTTC. Encoded protein: CASSADAMNYGYTF. The chain couples TRBV9 to TRBJ1-2; D remains unclear. The V end lost 3 bases, the J end lost 2 bases, and 11 bases lay between the germline ends. CDR3 size: 14 residues. Germline-derived CDR1 and CDR2 are SGDLS and YYNGEE.

This clonotype was recorded a few times. This chain connects TRBV7-9 to TRBJ2-6; D is possibly TRBD1 or TRBD2 (5 bases each). The V gene lost 3 bases and the J gene lost 0 bases, with 21 bases spanning the gap. The CDR3 totals 20 residues. Germline V gives CDR1 SEHNR, CDR2 FQNEAQ (reference sequence). CDR3 nucleotide sequence: TGTGCCAGCAGCTTCTCCCGTACCCCGGGACCGAACTCTGGGGCCAACGTCCTGACTTTC. Residues: CASSFSRTPGPNSGANVLTF. Looking up the rest from reference TRBV7-9 and TRBJ2-6 gives the full variable domain: DTGVSQNPRHKITKRGQNVTFRCDPISEHNRLYWYRQTLGQGPEFLTYFQNEAQLEKSRLLSDRFSAERPKGSFSTLEIQRTEQGDSAMYLCASSFSRTPGPNSGANVLTFGAGSRLTVL.

This clonotype was counted only a few times. This sequence joins TRBV6-2 or TRBV6-3 and TRBJ1-5, with 7 bases aligning to TRBD1. The J segment lost 6 bases and the V segment lost 6 bases, leaving 11 bases of the junction unmatched. This CDR3 contains 15 residues. The germline gives CDR1 MNHEY, CDR2 SVGEGT. The CDR3 region is CASSRPPGGLQPQHF. The CDR3 DNA reads TGTGCCAGCAGCCGCCCTCCAGGGGGACTTCAGCCCCAGCATTTT.

This clonotype was seen only a few times. The rearrangement links TRBV28 to TRBJ2-7; no definite D call. CDR3 length: 13 amino acids. Trimming shortened V by 3 bases and J by 3 bases, and 9 bases separated the two germline ends. The germline CDR1 and CDR2 sequences are MDHEN and SYDVKM. CDR3 bases: TGTGCCAGCAGTTTTGTGGGAAACTACGAGCAGTACTTC. Protein sequence: CASSFVGNYEQYF.